This is a list of T cell receptor beta chains from one sample in a study of blood T cells in healthy people across ages. One entry per CDR3 protein results from TCRdb running MiXCR on the 5' RACE reads. The top ten clones hold about 0.8% of a sample with roughly 1,100,000 distinct CDR3 sequences, under 30% of them seen once. These data are also associated with another study on T cells of mothers and their children.

Sample: blood. All receptors come from a girl aged 2 to 10 in good health. The conserved cysteine and the conserved F or W are not part of the CDR3 here. Fields, in order: V gene, CDR3 protein.

TRBV4-3 ASSQDRLAGGLWYQETQY
TRBV29-1 SVPGRYSDEQY
TRBV14 ASSQARSGEAF
TRBV29-1 SVEELGVSTDTQY
TRBV28 ASRSPRIRGDEQF
TRBV24-1 ATSDPDSANEKLF
TRBV5-1 AGSLALPINYGYT
TRBV29-1 SVVGGADKQY
TRBV6-6 ASRREGQNEQF
TRBV4-3 ASSGGVYGYT
TRBV7-9 ASKTMNTEAF